This T cell receptor (beta chain) was found in a study of shared clonotypes between healthy human individuals. Assay execution proceeded at the deep level. Produced via immunoSEQ multiplex PCR; TCRdb's table is partial and in-frame only. The table shows roughly 2,500,000 clones, with 93% occurring only once. CDR3 length equals 14 residues. Germline values: CDR1 LGHNA, CDR2 YNFKEQ. V was cut by 1 base and J by 3 bases, with 9 bases left in between. A few counts support this clone. The sample comprised naive CD4+ T cells from PBMCs. Noted subset: CD45RA+ positively selected. V usage is TRBV4-2 and J usage is TRBJ1-2; D might be TRBD1 (6 bases). The sequence came from a man younger than 35 in good health. Some clones in this sample may be carry-over from other donors' samples. The CDR3 region has the DNA TGTGCCAGCAGCCAAGTTGCAGGGGACTATGGCTACACCTTC. Translating gives CASSQVAGDYGYTF.